The 20 T cell receptor beta chains presented below share a single source sample, sequenced in a study of memory CD4+ T cells and cytomegalovirus serostatus. The sort gate was single viable CD3+CD4+CD8-CD45RO+ cells for memory CD4+ T cells. Libraries were prepared by immunoSEQ multiplex PCR; TCRdb keeps only in-frame clonotypes and omits some of them. The sample shows about 75,000 clones, 60% to 80% of them seen only once. Input material: memory CD4+ T cells from blood. The source of these receptors is an adult in good health and CMV-seropositive.

This chain joins TRBV7-2 and TRBJ2-3; D may match TRBD1 or TRBD2 (6 bases each). This CDR3 comprises 17 residues. The V and J ends lost 0 bases and 2 bases respectively, with 15 bases between them. Germline V gives CDR1 SGHTA, CDR2 FQGNSA. The CDR3 DNA reads as TGTGCCAGCAGCTTAGCAATGGGGGGCCGGGCCACAGATACGCAGTATTTT. It specifies CASSLAMGGRATDTQYF.

The V gene is TRBV5-1, the J gene TRBJ2-1, with TRBD2 identical over 8 bases. The CDR3 runs 16 residues. Germline CDR1 reads SGHRS; CDR2 reads YFSETQ. With V trimmed by 4 bases and J by 6 bases, 12 bases remained unmatched. CDR3 residues: CASSPRLARGTNEQFF. The CDR3 bases are TGCGCCAGCAGCCCGCGACTAGCGCGGGGAACCAATGAGCAGTTCTTC.

V is TRBV2 and J is TRBJ1-2, with D unclear. The V gene lost 2 bases and the J gene lost 0 bases, with 13 bases spanning the gap. CDR3 length: 16 residues. Per germline, CDR1 SNHLY and CDR2 FYNNEI. CDR3 residues: CASSELGSQANYGYTF. For the CDR3, the DNA is TGTGCCAGCAGTGAACTGGGGTCCCAAGCTAACTATGGCTACACCTTC.

Worth noting for this clone: Within the sample, other DNA sequences also encode this same CDR3. This chain connects TRBV7-2 to TRBJ2-1, with 8 bases aligning to TRBD1. V shed 6 bases, J shed 3 bases, and the junction held 7 bases outside the gene matches. The CDR3 is 15 amino acids. Germline lookup yields CDR1 SGHTA and CDR2 FQGNSA. The CDR3: CASSSQGAIYNEQFF. The CDR3 nucleotides read TGTGCCAGCAGTTCGCAGGGGGCTATCTACAATGAGCAGTTCTTC.

The chain combines TRBV10-3 with TRBJ2-1; weak D call: TRBD2 (6 bases). Trimming removed 7 bases from V and 7 bases from J, with 11 bases in between. Germline V gives CDR1 ENHRY, CDR2 SYGVKD. There are 12 residues in the CDR3. CDR3 sequence: CAINAGGNEQFF. CDR3 nucleotide sequence: TGTGCCATCAATGCCGGGGGAAATGAGCAGTTCTTC.

The chain has TRBV18 and TRBJ2-7, with D possibly being TRBD2 (6 bases). This CDR3 spans 16 amino acids. V was pared by 2 bases and J by 0 bases, with 14 bases between. Germline loops: CDR1 KGHSH, CDR2 LQKENI. CDR3 nucleotide sequence: TGTGCCAGCTCACCAGCGCCGGGACTCCGCTCCTACGAGCAGTACTTC. This translates into CASSPAPGLRSYEQYF.

V and J are TRBV6-5 and TRBJ1-1; 8 bases fit TRBD1. Germline trimming cut 8 bases from V and 5 bases from J; bases unmatched to any gene: 4. This CDR3 has 12 amino acids. Germline CDR1 reads MNHEY; CDR2 reads SVGAGI. For the CDR3, the DNA is TGTGCCAGCCGGACAGGGATGACTGAAGCTTTCTTT. It encodes CASRTGMTEAFF.

The chain is built from TRBV28 and TRBJ2-5; possibly TRBD1 or TRBD2 for D (6 bases each). Germline values: CDR1 MDHEN, CDR2 SYDVKM. This CDR3 region has 16 residues. The V gene lost 4 bases and the J gene lost 2 bases, with 17 bases spanning the gap. The CDR3 region is CASSSPGRGGQETQYF. CDR3 DNA sequence: TGTGCCAGCAGTTCGCCGGGCAGGGGAGGACAAGAGACCCAGTACTTC.

The V call is TRBV4-3, the J call TRBJ2-2; D is unclear. V was cut by 2 bases and J by 0 bases, with 10 bases left in between. The CDR3 length is 16 residues. CDR1 is LGHNA and CDR2 is YSLEER in the germline V gene. This CDR3 reads CASSQSGGANTGELFF. The CDR3 coding sequence is TGCGCCAGCAGCCAATCCGGCGGTGCGAACACCGGGGAGCTGTTTTTT.

This chain links TRBV7-9 with TRBJ2-3, with 12 bases fitting TRBD2. Germline CDR1 reads SEHNR; CDR2 reads FQNEAQ (reference sequence). The ends lost 2 bases at V and 1 base at J; junction bases unmatched: 1. The CDR3 consists of 16 residues. The CDR3 is CASSLRLAGGTDTQYF. CDR3 sequence (DNA): TGTGCCAGCAGCTTACGACTAGCGGGAGGCACAGATACGCAGTATTTT.

V gene TRBV6-6 combines with J gene TRBJ1-5, with D tentatively TRBD1 (5 bases). Trimming removed 0 bases from V and 8 bases from J, with 14 bases in between. The CDR3 has 15 amino acids. Germline-derived CDR1 and CDR2 are MNHNY and SVGAGI (reference sequence). The CDR3 here is CASSYSGGGIEPQHF. CDR3 in DNA: TGTGCCAGCAGTTACTCTGGGGGAGGGATTGAGCCCCAGCATTTT.

V usage is TRBV5-1 and J usage is TRBJ1-6; D gene ambiguous. The germline V and J ends were trimmed by 0 bases and 9 bases, with 16 bases remaining between them. Germline lookup yields CDR1 SGHRS and CDR2 YFSETQ. The CDR3 has 16 amino acids. Here the CDR3 reads CASSLEGSVVGSPLHF. DNA of the CDR3: TGCGCCAGCAGCTTGGAAGGCTCCGTAGTTGGTTCACCCCTCCACTTT.

CDR3 sequence: CASSLALGSGGGDIQYF. The CDR3 bases are TGCGCCAGCAGCTTGGCCCTTGGTTCAGGGGGTGGTGACATTCAGTACTTC. The gene calls are TRBV5-1 and TRBJ2-4; TRBD1 agrees at 7 bases. The CDR3 runs 17 residues. Germline V CDR1 and CDR2: SGHRS, YFSETQ. The trim removed 0 bases at V and 8 bases at J, leaving 14 bases unmatched.

This chain connects TRBV7-9 to TRBJ1-4, with TRBD1 matching 10 bases. CDR3 length: 13 residues. Germline V lookup: CDR1 SEHNR, CDR2 FQNEAQ (reference sequence). V trimming: 11 bases; J trimming: 6 bases; junction bases outside the gene matches: 6. The CDR3 nucleotides read TGTGCCGGATGGGACAGGGGTGATGAAAAACTGTTTTTT. Protein sequence: CAGWDRGDEKLFF.

This clone occurred once. This chain connects TRBV6-1 to TRBJ2-7, with 13 nucleotides matching TRBD2. The CDR3 runs to 14 residues. Looked up from germline, CDR1 is MNHNS and CDR2 is SASEGT. Trimming cost V 4 bases and J 5 bases; bases outside gene matches: 2. The CDR3 coding sequence is TGTGCCAGCAGTGCGACTAGCGGGGGGAACGAGCAGTACTTC. Protein product: CASSATSGGNEQYF.

This clone was seen just once. This specimen includes other DNA sequences encoding the same CDR3. V usage is TRBV5-1 and J usage is TRBJ1-1; TRBD1 might be the D (5 bases). The CDR3 covers 14 residues. Per the germline V gene, CDR1 is SGHRS and CDR2 is YFSETQ. Trimming pared 0 bases from V and 4 bases from J, leaving 10 bases between. The DNA for the CDR3 is TGCGCCAGCAGCTTGGCCGCGGGGGGCACTGAAGCTTTCTTT. Encoded protein: CASSLAAGGTEAFF.

This clone was picked up a small number of times. The gene calls are TRBV5-1 and TRBJ2-5; possible D gene TRBD2, 6 bases. Trimming took 4 bases from V and 5 from J, leaving 12 bases between them. The CDR3 spans 13 residues. Germline V gene data show CDR1 as SGHRS and CDR2 as YFSETQ. CDR3 amino acids: CASSRGGPETQYF. The CDR3 DNA reads as TGCGCCAGCAGCCGCGGAGGGCCCGAGACCCAGTACTTC.

V usage is TRBV19 and J usage is TRBJ1-1; 9 nucleotides match TRBD1. J lost 3 bases, V lost 9 bases, and 5 bases had no gene match. This CDR3 contains 13 residues. Looked up from germline, CDR1 is LNHDA and CDR2 is SQIVND (reference sequence). The CDR3, as DNA: TGTGCCAGCCGACAGGGGGTCGACACTGAAGCTTTCTTT. Translating it yields CASRQGVDTEAFF.

The V and J genes are TRBV19 and TRBJ2-2, with D possibly TRBD1 on 7 matching bases. CDR1 and CDR2 from the germline V gene are LNHDA and SQIVND (reference sequence). CDR3 size: 15 residues. The V and J ends lost 3 bases and 6 bases respectively, with 14 bases between them. The CDR3 nucleotides are TGTGCCAGTAGTATCAGTTTCAGGGGGGCCGGGGAGCTGTTTTTT. Protein sequence: CASSISFRGAGELFF.

This sequence joins TRBV2 and TRBJ2-1, with a weak D call TRBD2 (6 bases). This CDR3 has 14 residues. Trimming stripped 6 bases from V and 0 bases from J, with 9 bases between. Germline V gives CDR1 SNHLY, CDR2 FYNNEI. CDR3 region: CASRPGGSYNEQFF. Written as DNA, the CDR3 is TGTGCCAGCAGGCCCGGGGGCTCCTACAATGAGCAGTTCTTC.